A few counts support the clone carrying this T cell receptor beta chain. Its antigen is not identified. With 60 Vbeta and 13 Jbeta primers, the PCR was carried out. The repertoire was sequenced with immunoSEQ multiplex PCR; TCRdb's copy has only in-frame clones and lacks some. The sample carries 200,000 to 250,000 clones, approximately 82% recorded once. This sample was included in a study of cytomegalovirus exposure and HLA in healthy donors. Study conclusions and caveats: There were 150 or so TCR beta chains listed as cytomegalovirus-associated. Being productive about 87% or about 30% of the time was typical of most TCR beta V segments in an earlier analysis. Many donors carried some public TCRs, although rarity characterized most TCR sequences.

CDR1 and CDR2 from the germline V gene are GTSNPN and SVGIG (reference sequence). This CDR3 is 14 amino acids long. The V end lost 1 base, the J end lost 2 bases, and 10 bases lay between the germline ends. This receptor was identified in a man younger than 30 in good health and CMV-seronegative. V is TRBV30 and J is TRBJ2-3; D is uncertain. Sequencing was done on a sample of PBMCs. The CDR3 nucleotides read TGTGCCTGGAGTGAGCCGGTATTCACAGATACGCAGTATTTT. This translates into CAWSEPVFTDTQYF. The variable domain in full, with the rest retrieved from reference TRBV30 and TRBJ2-3, is SQTIHQWPATLVQPVGSPLSLECTVEGTSNPNLYWYRQAAGRGLQLLFYSVGIGQISSEVPQNLSASRPQDRQFILSSKKLLLSDSGFYLCAWSEPVFTDTQYFGPGTRLTVL.